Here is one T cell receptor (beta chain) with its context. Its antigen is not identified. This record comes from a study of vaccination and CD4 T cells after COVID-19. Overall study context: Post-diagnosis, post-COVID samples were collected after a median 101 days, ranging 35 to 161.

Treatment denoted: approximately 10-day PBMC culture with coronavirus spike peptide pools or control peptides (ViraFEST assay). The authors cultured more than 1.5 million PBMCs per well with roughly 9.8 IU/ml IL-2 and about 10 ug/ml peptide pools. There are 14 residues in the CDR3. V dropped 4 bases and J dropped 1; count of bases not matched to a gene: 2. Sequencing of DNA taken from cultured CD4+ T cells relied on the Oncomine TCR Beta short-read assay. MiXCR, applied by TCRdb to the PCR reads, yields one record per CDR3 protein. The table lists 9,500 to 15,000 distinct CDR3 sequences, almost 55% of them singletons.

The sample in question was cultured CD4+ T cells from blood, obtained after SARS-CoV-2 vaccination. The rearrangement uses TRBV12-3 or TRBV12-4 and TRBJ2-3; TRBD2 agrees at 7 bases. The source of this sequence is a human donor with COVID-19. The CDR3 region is CASSSSGGTDTQYF. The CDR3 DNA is TGTGCCAGCAGTTCGAGCGGGGGCACAGATACGCAGTATTTT.